Each of the 11 T cell receptor beta chains below was sequenced from the same sample in a study of immune cell composition in non-small cell lung cancer. The protocol was immunoSEQ multiplex PCR, while the TCRdb copy is restricted to in-frame clones and leaves out a portion. The sample includes about 2,500 clones, roughly 84% seen only once; the top ten take 7% to 9%. Sequenced material: lung tumor tissue. The receptor set was obtained from a human donor with non-small cell lung cancer.

This chain links TRBV6-1 with TRBJ2-1; 7 bases line up with TRBD2. CDR1 is MNHNS and CDR2 is SASEGT in the germline V gene. V dropped 5 bases and J dropped 5; count of bases not matched to a gene: 6. CDR3 size: 14 residues. The CDR3 nucleotides read TGTGCCAGCAGTCGGCGGGAGCAAAACAATGAGCAGTTCTTC. It encodes CASSRREQNNEQFF.

The chain's CDR3 is CASSIDIGRGAPHF. The CDR3 nucleotides read TGTGCCAGTAGTATAGATATAGGTCGGGGGGCACCGCATTTT. The chain combines TRBV19 with TRBJ1-5; tentatively, D is TRBD1 (6 bases). The CDR3 covers 14 residues. Germline assignment: CDR1 LNHDA and CDR2 SQIVND (reference sequence). Trimming removed 0 bases at V and 15 bases at J, with 18 bases between.

This chain uses TRBV19 with TRBJ1-3; D gene unclear. V lost 9 bases, J lost 4 bases, and 19 bases lay in between. This CDR3 has 15 residues. Germline CDR1 LNHDA, CDR2 SQIVND (reference sequence). The CDR3 nucleotides read TGTGCCAGCTCCCCTCGACTTGGCCGCGGAAACACCATATATTTT. This encodes CASSPRLGRGNTIYF.

The chain joins TRBV28 to TRBJ2-7; TRBD1 matches at 7 bases. This CDR3 spans 13 amino acids. The V gene end was trimmed by 4 bases and the J gene end by 6 bases; junction bases not matched to a gene: 6. Germline loops: CDR1 MDHEN, CDR2 SYDVKM. DNA for the CDR3: TGTGCCAGCAGTTCCACAGGGGTGGGCGAGCAGTACTTC. It is translated as CASSSTGVGEQYF. The whole variable domain, remainder taken from reference TRBV28 and TRBJ2-7, is DVKVTQSSRYLVKRTGEKVFLECVQDMDHENMFWYRQDPGLGLRLIYFSYDVKMKEKGDIPEGYSVSREKKERFSLILESASTNQTSMYLCASSSTGVGEQYFGPGTRLTVT.

V and J are TRBV6-4 and TRBJ2-7; TRBD2 aligns across 7 bases. V shed 3 bases, J shed 4 bases, and the junction held 9 bases outside the gene matches. The CDR3 covers 15 residues. Per germline, CDR1 MRHNA and CDR2 SNTAGT. The CDR3 bases are TGTGCCAGCAGTGAGCAGGCGGGAGTGACGTACGAGCAGTACTTC. Its translation is CASSEQAGVTYEQYF.

V gene TRBV11-2 combines with J gene TRBJ1-3, with a possible D match to TRBD1 (6 bases). The ends were cut back, 6 bases at V and 4 bases at J, with 13 bases in the middle. This CDR3 is 14 amino acids long. CDR1 and CDR2 (germline): SGHAT, FQNNGV. CDR3 sequence (DNA): TGTGCCAGCAGTACAGGGTATCCCGGAAACACCATATATTTT. The encoded protein is CASSTGYPGNTIYF.

This sequence joins TRBV28 and TRBJ2-5; maybe TRBD2 (6 bases). V was clipped by 3 bases and J by 1 base, with 12 bases between them. The CDR3 extends over 15 amino acids. Germline CDR1 MDHEN, CDR2 SYDVKM. The CDR3 loop reads CASSLFAGTQETQYF. The CDR3 DNA is TGTGCCAGCAGTTTGTTCGCGGGGACCCAAGAGACCCAGTACTTC.

This sequence joins TRBV6-1 and TRBJ2-7; D perhaps matches TRBD1 (6 bases). Trimming took off 2 bases at V and 3 bases at J, with 11 bases between the two ends. The CDR3 runs to 14 residues. From germline, CDR1 is MNHNS and CDR2 SASEGT. The CDR3 region has the DNA TGTGCCAGCAGTGAAACAGGGACCCTCTACGAGCAGTACTTC. The encoded protein is CASSETGTLYEQYF.

CDR3 bases: TGTGCCTGGAACAAAGACAGGGGGCTGGGCTACACCTTC. Encoded protein: CAWNKDRGLGYTF. The chain has TRBV30 and TRBJ1-2; 10 positions match TRBD1. This CDR3 has 13 amino acids. With V trimmed by 4 bases and J by 8 bases, 7 bases remained unmatched. CDR1 is GTSNPN and CDR2 is SVGIG in the germline V gene (reference sequence).

This clone was seen a handful of times. J is TRBJ1-4 and V is TRBV4-1; TRBD1 is a possible D gene (6 bases). Germline loops: CDR1 MGHRA, CDR2 YSYEKL. This CDR3 comprises 16 residues. Trimming pared 3 bases from V and 0 bases from J, leaving 11 bases between. The CDR3 spells CASSQADSTTNEKLFF. In DNA form, the CDR3 reads TGCGCCAGCAGCCAGGCGGACAGCACAACTAATGAAAAACTGTTTTTT.

The gene calls are TRBV7-9 and TRBJ1-2, with D unclear. This CDR3 region has 15 residues. V lost 5 bases to trimming and J lost 2 bases, with 15 bases between them. Germline-derived CDR1 and CDR2 are SEHNR and FQNEAQ (reference sequence). This CDR3 reads CASSPPGRRNYGYTF. The CDR3 DNA reads TGTGCCAGCAGCCCCCCGGGTAGACGGAACTATGGCTACACCTTC.